This TCR beta chain emerged from a study of T cell responses to AZD1222 COVID-19 vaccine. Whole-study results and caveats: With dominance at 160-218 and 743-854, vaccine-associated CD4 TCRs spanned spike.

Method: immunoSEQ multiplex PCR; TCRdb's copy keeps in-frame clones and lacks some. Here the sample spans 110,000 to 150,000 clones, approximately 91% being singletons. Between the trimmed V and J ends, which lost 5 bases and 9 bases, there was a span of 19 bases. This CDR3 region has 14 residues. The germline V gene has CDR1 SGHTA and CDR2 FQGNSA. Points on this clone: The antigen is not known.

The chain carries TRBV7-2 and TRBJ1-1; D is unclear. This receptor was obtained from an adult in good health. The sample consisted of peripheral blood, taken on day 0 of AZD1222 vaccination. CDR3 residues: CASSPSLPEPQAFF. The CDR3 DNA follows: TGTGCCAGCAGCCCGTCCCTCCCCGAACCCCAAGCTTTCTTT.